This TCR beta chain was sequenced in a study of blood T cell repertoires in COVID-19. Study background: T cells, B-cell-depleted T cells, or PBMCs supplied cDNA or gDNA.

Methods used by the authors: The authors estimated nucleated cell counts from reference gene primer amplification. The protocol was immunoSEQ multiplex PCR, while the TCRdb copy is restricted to in-frame clones and leaves out a portion. The V and J calls and the clone size are those of that table, but D and trimming were determined from the DNA. The sample contains under 400,000 clones, 70% to 90% of which appear only once. Germline V gene data show CDR1 as MNHEY and CDR2 as SVGAGI. V lost 7 bases, J lost 0 bases, and 10 bases lay in between. The length of the CDR3 is 13 residues. The Seattle patients, enrolled during active infection, were followed longitudinally.

The origin of this receptor is a woman in her 30s with COVID-19, enrolled during active disease. Sequencing used peripheral blood. This rearrangement joins TRBV6-5 to TRBJ2-7; possible D gene TRBD1, 5 bases. CDR3 coding DNA: TGTGCCAGCACCCCAGGGCCCTCCTACGAGCAGTACTTC. As protein: CASTPGPSYEQYF.